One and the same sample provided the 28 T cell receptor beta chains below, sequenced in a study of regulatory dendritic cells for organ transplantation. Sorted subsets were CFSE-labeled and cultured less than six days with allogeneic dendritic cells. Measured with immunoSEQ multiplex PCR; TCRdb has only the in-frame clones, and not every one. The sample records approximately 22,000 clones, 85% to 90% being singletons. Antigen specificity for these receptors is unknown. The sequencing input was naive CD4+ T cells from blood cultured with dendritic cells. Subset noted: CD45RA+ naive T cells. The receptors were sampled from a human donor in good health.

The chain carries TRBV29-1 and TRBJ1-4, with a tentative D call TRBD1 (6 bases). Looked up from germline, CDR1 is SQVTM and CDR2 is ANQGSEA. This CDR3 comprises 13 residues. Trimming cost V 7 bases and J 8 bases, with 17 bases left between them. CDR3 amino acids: CSATGQPSEKLFF. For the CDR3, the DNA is TGCAGCGCCACCGGACAGCCGAGCGAAAAACTGTTTTTT.

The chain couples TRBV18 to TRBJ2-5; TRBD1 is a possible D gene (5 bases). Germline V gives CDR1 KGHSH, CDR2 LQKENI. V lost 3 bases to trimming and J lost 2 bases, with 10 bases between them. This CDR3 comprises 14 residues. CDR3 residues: CASSPRAGQETQYF. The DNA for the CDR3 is TGTGCCAGCTCACCTCGGGCAGGGCAAGAGACCCAGTACTTC.

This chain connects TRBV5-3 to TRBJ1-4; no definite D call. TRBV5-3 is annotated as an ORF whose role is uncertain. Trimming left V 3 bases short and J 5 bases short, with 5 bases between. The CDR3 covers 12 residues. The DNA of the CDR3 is TGTGCCAGAAGCTGGCGGAATGAAAAACTGTTTTTT. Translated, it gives CARSWRNEKLFF.

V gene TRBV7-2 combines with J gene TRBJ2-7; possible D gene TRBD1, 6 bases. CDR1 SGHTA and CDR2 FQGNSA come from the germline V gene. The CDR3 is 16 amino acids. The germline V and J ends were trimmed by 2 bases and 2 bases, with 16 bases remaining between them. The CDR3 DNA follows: TGTGCCAGCAGCTTATTATTTCGGCAGGGGCCCTACGAGCAGTACTTC. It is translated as CASSLLFRQGPYEQYF.

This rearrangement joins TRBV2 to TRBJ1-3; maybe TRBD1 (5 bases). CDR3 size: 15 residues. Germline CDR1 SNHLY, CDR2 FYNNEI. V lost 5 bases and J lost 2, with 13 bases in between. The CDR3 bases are TGTGCCAGCAGTAAACTCAGGGTGGCTGGAAACACCATATATTTT. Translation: CASSKLRVAGNTIYF.

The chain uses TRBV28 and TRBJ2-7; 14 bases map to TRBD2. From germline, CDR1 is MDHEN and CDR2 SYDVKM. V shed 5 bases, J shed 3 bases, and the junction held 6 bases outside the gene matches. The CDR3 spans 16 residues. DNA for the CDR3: TGTGCCAGCAGTGGGACTAGCGGGAGCCGGTTCTACGAGCAGTACTTC. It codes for CASSGTSGSRFYEQYF.

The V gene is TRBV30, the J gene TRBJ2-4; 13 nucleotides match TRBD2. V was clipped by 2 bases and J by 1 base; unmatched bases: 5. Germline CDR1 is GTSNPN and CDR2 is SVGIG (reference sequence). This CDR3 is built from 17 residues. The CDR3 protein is CAWSFRTSGSAKNIQYF. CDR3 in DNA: TGTGCCTGGAGTTTTCGGACTAGCGGGAGTGCCAAAAACATTCAGTACTTC.

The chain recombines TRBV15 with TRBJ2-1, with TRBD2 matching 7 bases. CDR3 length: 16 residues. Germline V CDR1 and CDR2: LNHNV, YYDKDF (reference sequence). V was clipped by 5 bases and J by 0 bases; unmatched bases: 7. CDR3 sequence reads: CATSPRGTSSYNEQFF. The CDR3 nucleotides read TGTGCCACCAGCCCGCGGGGGACCTCCTCCTACAATGAGCAGTTCTTC.

This CDR3 is CASSSRGRGYTF. The CDR3 coding sequence is TGTGCCAGCAGTTCGCGAGGGAGGGGCTACACCTTC. The gene calls are TRBV27 and TRBJ1-2, with D unresolved. The CDR3 has 12 amino acids. Per germline, CDR1 MNHEY and CDR2 SMNVEV (reference sequence). V was cut by 4 bases and J by 8 bases, with 11 bases left in between.

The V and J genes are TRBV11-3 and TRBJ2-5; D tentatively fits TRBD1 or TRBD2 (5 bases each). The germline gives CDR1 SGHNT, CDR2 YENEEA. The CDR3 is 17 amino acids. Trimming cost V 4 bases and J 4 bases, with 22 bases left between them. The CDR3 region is CASSSSYGAGSLETQYF. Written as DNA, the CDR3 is TGTGCCAGCAGCTCATCCTACGGGGCAGGGTCATTAGAGACCCAGTACTTC.

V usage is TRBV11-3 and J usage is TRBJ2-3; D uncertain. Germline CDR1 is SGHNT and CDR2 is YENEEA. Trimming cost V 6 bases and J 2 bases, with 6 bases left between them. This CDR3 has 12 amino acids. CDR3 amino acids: CASSHNTDTQYF. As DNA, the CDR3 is TGTGCCAGCAGTCACAACACAGATACGCAGTATTTT.

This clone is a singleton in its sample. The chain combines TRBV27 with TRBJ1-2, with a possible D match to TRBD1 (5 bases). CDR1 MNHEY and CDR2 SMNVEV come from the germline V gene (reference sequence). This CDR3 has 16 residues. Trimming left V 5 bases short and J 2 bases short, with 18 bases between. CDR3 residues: CASSRDFGTTNYGYTF. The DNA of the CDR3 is TGTGCCAGCAGTAGAGATTTCGGGACTACCAACTATGGCTACACCTTC.

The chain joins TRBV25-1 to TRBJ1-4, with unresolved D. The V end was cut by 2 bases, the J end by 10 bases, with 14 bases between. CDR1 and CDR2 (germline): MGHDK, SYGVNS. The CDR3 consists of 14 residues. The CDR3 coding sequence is TGTGCCAGCAGTGAACCGACTCTGGTTGGAAAACTGTTTTTT. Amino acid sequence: CASSEPTLVGKLFF.

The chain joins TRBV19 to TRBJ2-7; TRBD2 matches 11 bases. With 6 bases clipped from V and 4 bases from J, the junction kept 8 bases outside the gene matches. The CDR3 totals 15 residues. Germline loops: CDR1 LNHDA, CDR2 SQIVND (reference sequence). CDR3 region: CASSQRTSGQYEQYF. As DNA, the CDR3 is TGTGCCAGTAGCCAAAGGACTAGCGGGCAATACGAGCAGTACTTC.

The CDR3 DNA reads TGTGCCAGCAGGATGCTAGGACAGGGGAGCAACACCATATATTTT. This sequence encodes CASRMLGQGSNTIYF. The chain has TRBV6-5 and TRBJ1-3; 9 bases fit TRBD1. Unmatched junction bases numbered 10, after V lost 6 bases and J lost 7 bases. The CDR3 runs to 15 residues. Germline V lookup: CDR1 MNHEY, CDR2 SVGAGI.

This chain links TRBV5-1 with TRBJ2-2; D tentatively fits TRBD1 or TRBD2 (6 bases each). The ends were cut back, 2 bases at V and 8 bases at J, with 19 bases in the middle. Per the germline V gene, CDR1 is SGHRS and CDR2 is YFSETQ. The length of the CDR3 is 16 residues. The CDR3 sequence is CASSFLAAGGLGELFF. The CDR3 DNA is TGCGCCAGCAGCTTCCTGGCAGCCGGGGGCTTAGGGGAGCTGTTTTTT.

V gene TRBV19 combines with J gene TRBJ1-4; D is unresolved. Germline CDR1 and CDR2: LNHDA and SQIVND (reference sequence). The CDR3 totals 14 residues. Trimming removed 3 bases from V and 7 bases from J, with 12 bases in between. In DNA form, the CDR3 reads TGTGCCAGTAGTATCACTCCCAGTGGTGAAAAACTGTTTTTT. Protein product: CASSITPSGEKLFF. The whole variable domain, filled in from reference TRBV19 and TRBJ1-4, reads DGGITQSPKYLFRKEGQNVTLSCEQNLNHDAMYWYRQDPGQGLRLIYYSQIVNDFQKGDIAEGYSVSREKKESFPLTVTSAQKNPTAFYLCASSITPSGEKLFFGSGTQLSVL.

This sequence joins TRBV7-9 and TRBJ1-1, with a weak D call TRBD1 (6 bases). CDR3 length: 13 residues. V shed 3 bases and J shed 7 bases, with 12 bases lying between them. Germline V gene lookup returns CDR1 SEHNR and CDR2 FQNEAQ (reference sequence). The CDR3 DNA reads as TGTGCCAGCAGCTTGGTTGGGGGGCTTGAAGCTTTCTTT. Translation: CASSLVGGLEAFF.

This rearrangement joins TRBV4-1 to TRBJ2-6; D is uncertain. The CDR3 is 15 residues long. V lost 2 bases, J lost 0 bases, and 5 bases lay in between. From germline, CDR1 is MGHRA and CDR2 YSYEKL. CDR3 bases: TGCGCCAGCAGCCAACGGAGCTCTGGGGCCAACGTCCTGACTTTC. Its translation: CASSQRSSGANVLTF.

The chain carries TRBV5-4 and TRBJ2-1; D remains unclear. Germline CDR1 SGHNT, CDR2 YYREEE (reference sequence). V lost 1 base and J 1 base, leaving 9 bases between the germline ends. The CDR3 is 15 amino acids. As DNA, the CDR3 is TGTGCCAGCAGCTTGCACTTTCGTTCCTACAATGAGCAGTTCTTC. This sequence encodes CASSLHFRSYNEQFF.

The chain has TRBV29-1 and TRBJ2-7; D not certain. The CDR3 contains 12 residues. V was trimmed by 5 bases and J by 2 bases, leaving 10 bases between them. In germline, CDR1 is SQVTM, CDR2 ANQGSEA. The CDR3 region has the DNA TGCAGCGTTTTCTCTCCTCCCTACGAGCAGTACTTC. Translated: CSVFSPPYEQYF.

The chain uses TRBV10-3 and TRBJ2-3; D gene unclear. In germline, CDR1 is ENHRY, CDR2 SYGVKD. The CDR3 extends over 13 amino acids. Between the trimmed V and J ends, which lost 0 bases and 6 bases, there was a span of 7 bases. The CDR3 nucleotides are TGTGCCATCAGTGAGTCTTATCTGGATACGCAGTATTTT. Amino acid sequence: CAISESYLDTQYF.

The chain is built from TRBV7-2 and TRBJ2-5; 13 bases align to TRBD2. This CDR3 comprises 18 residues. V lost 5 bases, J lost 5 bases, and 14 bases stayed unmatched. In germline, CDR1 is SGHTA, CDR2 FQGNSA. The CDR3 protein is CASSVTSGRAGRQETQYF. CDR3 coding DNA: TGTGCCAGCAGCGTAACTAGCGGGAGGGCCGGAAGACAGGAGACCCAGTACTTC. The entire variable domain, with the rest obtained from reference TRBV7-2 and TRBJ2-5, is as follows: GAGVSQSPSNKVTEKGKDVELRCDPISGHTALYWYRQSLGQGLEFLIYFQGNSAPDKSGLPSDRFSAERTGGSVSTLTIQRTQQEDSAVYLCASSVTSGRAGRQETQYFGPGTRLLVL.

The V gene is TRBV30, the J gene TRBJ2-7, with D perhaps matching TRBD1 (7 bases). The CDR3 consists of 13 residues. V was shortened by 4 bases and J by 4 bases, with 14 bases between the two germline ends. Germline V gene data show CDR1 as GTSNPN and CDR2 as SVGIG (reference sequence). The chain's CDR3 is CAWNTGEAYEQYF. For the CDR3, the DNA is TGTGCCTGGAACACAGGGGAGGCTTACGAGCAGTACTTC.

The CDR3 is CSVQEETQYF. The DNA of the CDR3 is TGCAGTGTCCAGGAAGAGACCCAGTACTTC. The J gene is TRBJ2-5, the V gene TRBV20-1, with D uncertain. This CDR3 is built from 10 residues. Germline assignment: CDR1 DFQATT and CDR2 SNEGSKA (reference sequence). Trimming removed 7 bases from V and 3 bases from J, with 6 bases in between.

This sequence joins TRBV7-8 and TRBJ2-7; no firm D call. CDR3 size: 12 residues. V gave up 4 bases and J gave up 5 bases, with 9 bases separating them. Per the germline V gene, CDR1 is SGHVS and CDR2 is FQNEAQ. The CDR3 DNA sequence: TGTGCCAGCAGCTCCCCCACGAACGAGCAGTACTTC. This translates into CASSSPTNEQYF. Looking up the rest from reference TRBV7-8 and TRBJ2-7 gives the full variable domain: GAGVSQSPRYKVAKRGQDVALRCDPISGHVSLFWYQQALGQGPEFLTYFQNEAQLDKSGLPSDRFFAERPEGSVSTLKIQRTQQEDSAVYLCASSSPTNEQYFGPGTRLTVT.

The CDR3 loop is CASSLATNRDEQYF. In DNA, the CDR3 is TGTGCCAGCAGCTTAGCGACCAACCGTGACGAGCAGTACTTC. This chain links TRBV7-2 with TRBJ2-7; D not certain. Germline CDR1 reads SGHTA; CDR2 reads FQGNSA. The germline V and J ends were trimmed by 0 bases and 5 bases, with 11 bases remaining between them. The CDR3 contains 14 residues.

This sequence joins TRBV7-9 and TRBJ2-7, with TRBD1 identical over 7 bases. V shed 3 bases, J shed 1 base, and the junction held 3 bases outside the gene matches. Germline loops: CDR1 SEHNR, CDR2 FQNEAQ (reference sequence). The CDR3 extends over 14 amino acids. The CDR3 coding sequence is TGTGCCAGCAGCTTTGACAGGGCTTCCTACGAGCAGTACTTC. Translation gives CASSFDRASYEQYF.